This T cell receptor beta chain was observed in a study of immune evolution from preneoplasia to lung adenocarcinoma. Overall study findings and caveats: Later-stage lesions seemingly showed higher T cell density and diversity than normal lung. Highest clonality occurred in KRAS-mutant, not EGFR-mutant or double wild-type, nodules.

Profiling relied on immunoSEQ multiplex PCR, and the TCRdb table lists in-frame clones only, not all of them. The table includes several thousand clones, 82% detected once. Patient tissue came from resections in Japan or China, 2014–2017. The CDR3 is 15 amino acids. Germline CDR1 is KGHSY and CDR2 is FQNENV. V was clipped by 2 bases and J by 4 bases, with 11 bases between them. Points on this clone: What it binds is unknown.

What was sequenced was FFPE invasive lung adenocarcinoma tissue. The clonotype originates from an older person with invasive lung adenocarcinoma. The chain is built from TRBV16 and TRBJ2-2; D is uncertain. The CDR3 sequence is CASSQLRHSTGELFF. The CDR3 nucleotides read TGTGCCAGCAGCCAACTAAGACACTCCACCGGGGAGCTGTTTTTT.